This entry describes one T cell receptor (beta chain). The data were produced by immunoSEQ multiplex PCR, yet TCRdb's version contains in-frame clones alone and is incomplete. The data show 250,000 to 300,000 clones, around 88% seen once. The data are from a study of blood T cell repertoires in COVID-19. In the study overall: Samples of COVID-19 (acute and convalescent) were obtained from the United States, Italy and Spain. Nucleic acid was either cDNA or gDNA, and it came from T cells, B-cell-depleted T cells, or PBMCs.

The V and J ends lost 1 base and 4 bases respectively, with 12 bases between them. The CDR3 loop spans 15 amino acids. CDR1 and CDR2 (germline): SGHRS, YFSETQ. This TCR derives from a man older than 75 with acute or convalescent COVID-19. The V gene is TRBV5-1, the J gene TRBJ2-1, with D hard to call. The specimen was peripheral blood. In nucleotides, the CDR3 is TGCGCCAGCAGCTTGCTACGAGGAGAGTACAATGAGCAGTTCTTC. This codes for CASSLLRGEYNEQFF.